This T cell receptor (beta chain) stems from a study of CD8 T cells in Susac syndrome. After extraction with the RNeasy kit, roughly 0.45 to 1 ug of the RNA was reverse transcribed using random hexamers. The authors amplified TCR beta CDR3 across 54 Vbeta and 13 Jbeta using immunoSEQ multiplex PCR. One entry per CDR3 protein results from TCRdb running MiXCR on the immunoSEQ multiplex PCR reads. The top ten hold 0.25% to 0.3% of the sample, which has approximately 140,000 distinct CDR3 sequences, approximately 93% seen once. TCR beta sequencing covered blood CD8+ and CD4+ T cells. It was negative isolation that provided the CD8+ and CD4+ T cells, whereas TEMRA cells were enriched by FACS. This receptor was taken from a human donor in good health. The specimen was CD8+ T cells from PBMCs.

The DNA for the CDR3 is TGTGCCAGCAGTTGGGGGGGGGCCGAGCAGTACTTC. It translates to CASSWGGAEQYF. The rearrangement uses TRBV27 and TRBJ2-7, with D possibly matching TRBD2 (7 bases). Germline V lookup: CDR1 MNHEY, CDR2 SMNVEV (reference sequence). The CDR3 sequence is 12 residues long. Trimming removed 4 bases at V and 6 bases at J, with 10 bases between.